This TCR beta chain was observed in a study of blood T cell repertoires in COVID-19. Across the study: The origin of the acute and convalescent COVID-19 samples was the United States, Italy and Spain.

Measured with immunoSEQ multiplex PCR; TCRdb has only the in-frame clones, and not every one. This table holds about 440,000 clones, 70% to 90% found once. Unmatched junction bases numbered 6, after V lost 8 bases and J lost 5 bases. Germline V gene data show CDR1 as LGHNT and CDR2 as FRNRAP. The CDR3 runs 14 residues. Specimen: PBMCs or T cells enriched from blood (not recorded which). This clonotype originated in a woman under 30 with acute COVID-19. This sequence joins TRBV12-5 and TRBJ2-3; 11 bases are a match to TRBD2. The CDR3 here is CASRYGLAGDTQYF. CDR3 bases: TGTGCTAGTCGATACGGACTAGCGGGAGATACGCAGTATTTT.